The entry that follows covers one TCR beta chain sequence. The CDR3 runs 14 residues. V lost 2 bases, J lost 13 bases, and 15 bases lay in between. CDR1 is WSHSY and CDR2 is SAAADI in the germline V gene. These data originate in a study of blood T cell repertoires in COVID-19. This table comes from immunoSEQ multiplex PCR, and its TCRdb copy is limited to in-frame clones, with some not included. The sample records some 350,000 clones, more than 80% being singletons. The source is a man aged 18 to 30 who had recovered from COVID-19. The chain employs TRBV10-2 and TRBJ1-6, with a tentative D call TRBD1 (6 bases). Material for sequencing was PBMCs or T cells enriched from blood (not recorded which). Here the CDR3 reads CASSEPGVSTPLHF. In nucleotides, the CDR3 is TGCGCCAGCAGTGAGCCAGGGGTTAGTACGCCCCTCCACTTT.